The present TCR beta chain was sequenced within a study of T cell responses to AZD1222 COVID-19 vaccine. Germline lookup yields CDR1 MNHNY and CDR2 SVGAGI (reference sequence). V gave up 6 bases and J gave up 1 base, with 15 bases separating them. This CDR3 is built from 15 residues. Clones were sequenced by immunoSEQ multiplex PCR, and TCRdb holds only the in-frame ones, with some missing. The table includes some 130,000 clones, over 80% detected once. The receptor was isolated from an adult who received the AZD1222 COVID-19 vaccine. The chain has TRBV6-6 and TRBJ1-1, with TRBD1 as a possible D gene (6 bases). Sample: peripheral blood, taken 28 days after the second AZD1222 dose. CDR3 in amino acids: CASSSPVGANTEAFF. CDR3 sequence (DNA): TGTGCCAGCAGCAGCCCGGTGGGGGCGAACACTGAAGCTTTCTTT.